The source of this T cell receptor (beta chain) is a study of beta chain features in type 1 diabetes. Whole-study findings and limits: There was a moderate but significant shortening of TCRB CDR3s in all four CD4+ subsets of Type 1 diabetes patients. cDNA sequencing could over-represent cells with high TCR expression. Equally in patients and controls, PCR might preferentially amplify shorter templates.

Since all of the isolated RNA was reverse transcribed, expressed TCRB transcripts were what got sequenced. The read count averaged around 3.6 million across naive, central memory and regulatory T cell samples. Only in-frame clones appear in the TCRdb table, and some are missing; sequencing was by immunoSEQ multiplex PCR. The sample carries more than 100,000 clones, 9% recorded once. In its sample, this clone was seen a few times. Its antigen is as yet unknown. Each of the CD4+ naive, central memory, regulatory and stem cell-like memory populations was sorted via CD45RO/CCR7/CD25/CD127/CD95/CD27. The germline gives CDR1 SGHNT, CDR2 YYREEE (reference sequence). The CDR3 contains 11 residues. Trimming pared 2 bases from V and 3 bases from J, leaving 2 bases between.

This clonotype was sampled from a man aged 30-40 years with type 1 diabetes. The chain employs TRBV5-4 and TRBJ2-5; D is unclear. Sequencing used central memory CD4+ T cells from blood. Written as DNA, the CDR3 is TGTGCCAGCAGCTTCGAAGAGACCCAGTACTTC. Its translation is CASSFEETQYF.